Described below is a single TCR beta chain sequence and its context. Antigen: not known. The sample is drawn from a study of chemoradiotherapy in HPV16-positive cancers. This CDR3 is 13 amino acids long. V lost 6 bases and J 3 bases, leaving 12 bases between the germline ends. Germline CDR1 MDHEN, CDR2 SYDVKM. Whole-study findings and limits: Candidate HPV-specific clones and E7-related TCR motifs grew in tumor during treatment.

Samples were taken several times over chemoradiotherapy. Data came from immunoSEQ multiplex PCR; TCRdb stores just in-frame clones and leaves some out. This table has 2,500 to 3,000 clones, 70% to 90% appearing once. The chain links TRBV28 to TRBJ2-7; D may match TRBD1 or TRBD2 (5 bases each). Sequenced material: blood, taken from a patient who underwent chemoradiotherapy. This receptor was identified in a human donor with HPV-associated anogenital cancer. CDR3: CASSGASIYEQYF. The CDR3 DNA reads as TGTGCCAGCAGCGGGGCATCAATCTACGAGCAGTACTTC.